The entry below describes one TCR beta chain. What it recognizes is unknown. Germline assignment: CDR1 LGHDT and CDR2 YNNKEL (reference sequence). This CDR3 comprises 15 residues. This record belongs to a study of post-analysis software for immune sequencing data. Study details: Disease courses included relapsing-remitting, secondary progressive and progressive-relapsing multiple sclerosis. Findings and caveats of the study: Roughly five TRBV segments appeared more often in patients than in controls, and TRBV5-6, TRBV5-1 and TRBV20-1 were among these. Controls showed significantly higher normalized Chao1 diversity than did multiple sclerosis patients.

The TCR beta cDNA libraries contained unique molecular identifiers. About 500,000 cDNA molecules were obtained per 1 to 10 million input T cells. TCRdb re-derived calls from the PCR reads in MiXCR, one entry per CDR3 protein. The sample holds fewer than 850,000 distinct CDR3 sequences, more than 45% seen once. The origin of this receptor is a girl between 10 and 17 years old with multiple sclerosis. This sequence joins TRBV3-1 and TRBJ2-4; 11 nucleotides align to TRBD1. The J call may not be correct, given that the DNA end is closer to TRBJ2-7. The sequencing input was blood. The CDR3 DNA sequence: TGTGCCAGCAGCCAAGTTCGGACAGGGGGCCCCGAGCAGTACTTC. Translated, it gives CASSQVRTGGPEQYF.